These 21 T cell receptor beta chains came from one sample sequenced in a study of T-cell reconstitution after alpha-beta-depleted transplantation in children. Researchers prepared the TCRbeta library using unique molecular identifiers, the study reports. TCRdb reprocessed the PCR reads with MiXCR, giving one entry per CDR3 protein. Of under 850,000 distinct CDR3 sequences detected, about an eighth appear once; the ten largest clones hold 0.65% to 0.9%. The input for sequencing was PBMCs, taken before TCRalphabeta/CD19-depleted stem cell transplant. Source of these receptors: a girl aged 2 to 10 with congenital amegakaryocytic thrombocytopenia, due to receive a stem cell transplant.

Many counts were recorded for this clonotype. The chain carries TRBV20-1 and TRBJ2-3, with 8 bases lining up with TRBD2. The ends lost 6 bases at V and 4 bases at J; junction bases unmatched: 6. The V gene's germline CDR1 is DFQATT and CDR2 SNEGSKA (reference sequence). The CDR3 extends over 13 amino acids. The CDR3 DNA reads TGCAGTGCGCCATTAGCGGGGTCAGATACGCAGTATTTT. This sequence encodes CSAPLAGSDTQYF.

This clonotype was seen at least ten times. The chain employs TRBV29-1 and TRBJ1-1, with D unclear. The CDR3 runs 11 residues. Germline CDR1 reads SQVTM; CDR2 reads ANQGSEA. The ends were cut back, 5 bases at V and 1 base at J, with 5 bases in the middle. CDR3 in amino acids: CSVTGNTEAFF. In DNA, the CDR3 is TGCAGCGTTACGGGGAACACTGAAGCTTTCTTT.

This clonotype has a handful of counts. V is TRBV7-6 and J is TRBJ2-7; D is possibly TRBD2 (5 bases). The CDR3 runs 16 residues. The V gene lost 5 bases and the J gene lost 0 bases, with 17 bases spanning the gap. Looked up from germline, CDR1 is SGHVS and CDR2 is FNYEAQ. CDR3 nucleotide sequence: TGTGCCAGCAGCCCCAGCGGTTATGACCTCTCCTACGAGCAGTACTTC. This sequence encodes CASSPSGYDLSYEQYF.

The chain uses TRBV2 and TRBJ2-1, with 9 bases that match TRBD2. CDR3 length equals 18 residues. The V gene's germline CDR1 is SNHLY and CDR2 FYNNEI. V was pared by 7 bases and J by 6 bases, with 19 bases of the junction left unmatched. The CDR3 coding sequence is TGTGCCAGCAATCGACAGGGAGCAGGGGTAGCGGGAGTCAATGAGCAGTTCTTC. Amino acids: CASNRQGAGVAGVNEQFF. The full variable domain, with the rest looked up from reference TRBV2 and TRBJ2-1, is EPEVTQTPSHQVTQMGQEVILRCVPISNHLYFYWYRQILGQKVEFLVSFYNNEISEKSEIFDDQFSVERPDGSNFTLKIRSTKLEDSAMYFCASNRQGAGVAGVNEQFFGPGTRLTVL.

V and J are TRBV20-1 and TRBJ2-7; TRBD2 matches at 10 bases. Germline CDR1 DFQATT, CDR2 SNEGSKA (reference sequence). The CDR3 is 16 residues long. The J segment lost 4 bases and the V segment lost 1 base, leaving 10 bases of the junction unmatched. The CDR3 DNA follows: TGCAGTGCTAGAGCAGCCTCTAGCGGGAGTTGGTACGAGCAGTACTTC. Encoded protein: CSARAASSGSWYEQYF.

The rearrangement joins TRBV6-2 or TRBV6-3 to TRBJ2-3; perhaps TRBD2 as D (6 bases). Trimming took 2 bases from V and 6 from J, leaving 12 bases between them. Germline V gene lookup returns CDR1 MNHEY and CDR2 SVGEGT. The CDR3 runs to 14 residues. CDR3 residues: CASSYQSGRDTQYF. The DNA for the CDR3 is TGTGCCAGCAGTTACCAGAGCGGGCGGGATACGCAGTATTTT.

This clonotype occurred many times. V gene TRBV11-2 combines with J gene TRBJ2-1; D is perhaps TRBD2 (5 bases). Germline assignment: CDR1 SGHAT and CDR2 FQNNGV. This CDR3 contains 13 residues. V was cut by 3 bases and J by 6 bases, with 9 bases left in between. CDR3: CASSFEGPNEQFF. CDR3 bases: TGTGCCAGCAGCTTTGAGGGTCCCAATGAGCAGTTCTTC. The full variable domain, its missing parts supplied by reference TRBV11-2 and TRBJ2-1, is EAGVAQSPRYKIIEKRQSVAFWCNPISGHATLYWYQQILGQGPKLLIQFQNNGVVDDSQLPKDRFSAERLKGVDSTLKIQPAKLEDSAVYLCASSFEGPNEQFFGPGTRLTVL.

This clonotype was found many times. The DNA of the CDR3 is TGTGCCAGCAGTCCCACCGGGACAGGGAATCAGCCCCAGCATTTT. This gives the protein CASSPTGTGNQPQHF. The chain uses TRBV12-3 or TRBV12-4 and TRBJ1-5; 9 bases line up with TRBD1. V lost 5 bases to trimming and J lost 4 bases; unmatched junction nucleotides: 6. The CDR3 totals 15 residues.

For the CDR3, the DNA is TGCAGTGCTAGAGATCACATCGCAGCGAACACCGGGGAGCTGTTTTTT. Translated, it gives CSARDHIAANTGELFF. The chain links TRBV20-1 to TRBJ2-2; D not certain. The CDR3 length is 16 residues. Germline V gene lookup returns CDR1 DFQATT and CDR2 SNEGSKA (reference sequence). The V end lost 0 bases, the J end lost 0 bases, and 11 bases lay between the germline ends.

This clonotype was recorded many times. The genes are TRBV5-1 and TRBJ1-4; D call uncertain. V lost 0 bases and J lost 0, with 6 bases in between. CDR3 length: 15 residues. The germline V gene encodes CDR1 SGHRS and CDR2 YFSETQ. The chain's CDR3 is CASSLGITTNEKLFF. For the CDR3, the DNA is TGCGCCAGCAGCTTGGGCATCACAACTAATGAAAAACTGTTTTTT.

In the case of this clonotype: A much bigger clone sits one base away, suggesting this may be a read error. The V call is TRBV27, the J call TRBJ2-1; maybe TRBD2 (6 bases). Germline V CDR1 and CDR2: MNHEY, SMNVEV (reference sequence). CDR3 length: 15 residues. The CDR3 loop reads CASSFSGGMYNDQFF. The CDR3 DNA follows: TGTGCCAGCAGTTTTTCTGGCGGGATGTACAATGACCAGTTCTTC.

This clonotype was found a few times. This chain joins TRBV9 and TRBJ2-1, with 9 bases lining up with TRBD2. The V gene's germline CDR1 is SGDLS and CDR2 YYNGEE. CDR3 length: 15 residues. V dropped 4 bases and J dropped 4; count of bases not matched to a gene: 6. CDR3 loop: CASSTWTSVYNEQFF. The CDR3, as DNA: TGTGCCAGCAGCACTTGGACTAGCGTATACAATGAGCAGTTCTTC. The whole variable domain, remainder taken from reference TRBV9 and TRBJ2-1, is DSGVTQTPKHLITATGQRVTLRCSPRSGDLSVYWYQQSLDQGLQFLIQYYNGEERAKGNILERFSAQQFPDLHSELNLSSLELGDSALYFCASSTWTSVYNEQFFGPGTRLTVL.

In its sample, this clonotype was seen many times. The genes are TRBV20-1 and TRBJ1-5; D possibly corresponds to TRBD1 (5 bases). V lost 3 bases and J 4 bases, leaving 13 bases between the germline ends. Germline V gene sequence: CDR1 DFQATT, CDR2 SNEGSKA (reference sequence). The CDR3 consists of 14 residues. CDR3 sequence (DNA): TGCAGTGCTAGGGGGGGGAGGGGAAATCAGCCCCAGCATTTT. The encoded protein is CSARGGRGNQPQHF.

This clonotype was seen repeatedly, ten times or more. The chain has TRBV27 and TRBJ2-2; TRBD2 matches at 7 bases. Germline lookup yields CDR1 MNHEY and CDR2 SMNVEV (reference sequence). This CDR3 has 16 residues. V lost 0 bases to trimming and J lost 3 bases; unmatched junction nucleotides: 4. The CDR3 bases are TGTGCCAGCAGTTTATCATCTCGGGAGGACACCGGGGAGCTGTTTTTT. It specifies CASSLSSREDTGELFF.

Of note for this clonotype: A much larger clone is a single base away; this may be a read error. The chain is built from TRBV19 and TRBJ1-5, with a weak D call TRBD1 (5 bases). The germline V gene has CDR1 LNHDA and CDR2 SQIVND (reference sequence). This CDR3 is 15 amino acids long. CDR3: CASSIGAGGYQPQPF. CDR3 sequence (DNA): TGTGCCAGTAGTATAGGTGCGGGGGGGTATCAGCCCCAGCCTTTT.

This clonotype was counted between two and nine times. CDR3 sequence reads: CASSPGDRVINEQFF. DNA of the CDR3: TGCGCCAGCAGCCCAGGGGACAGGGTAATCAATGAGCAGTTCTTC. The chain employs TRBV5-1 and TRBJ2-1; 9 positions agree with TRBD1. J was trimmed by 6 bases and V by 4 bases; bases with no gene match: 8. The CDR3 loop spans 15 amino acids. Per the germline V gene, CDR1 is SGHRS and CDR2 is YFSETQ.

This clonotype was observed many times. The chain is built from TRBV5-1 and TRBJ1-2; D unresolved. Looked up from germline, CDR1 is SGHRS and CDR2 is YFSETQ. V lost 4 bases and J 0 bases, leaving 10 bases between the germline ends. The CDR3 covers 14 residues. The CDR3 loop is CASSLDVANYGYTF. The CDR3 DNA reads as TGCGCCAGCAGCCTGGACGTAGCTAACTATGGCTACACCTTC.

The chain is built from TRBV7-6 and TRBJ2-7; D perhaps matches TRBD1 (6 bases). V lost 2 bases to trimming and J lost 7 bases, with 21 bases between them. Germline lookup yields CDR1 SGHVS and CDR2 FNYEAQ. The CDR3 has 16 residues. DNA of the CDR3: TGTGCCAGCAGCTTAAACCCGGGACACCAACCGGGGGAGCAGTACTTC. This codes for CASSLNPGHQPGEQYF. Filled out from reference TRBV7-6 and TRBJ2-7, the complete variable domain reads GAGVSQSPRYKVTKRGQDVALRCDPISGHVSLYWYRQALGQGPEFLTYFNYEAQQDKSGLPNDRFSAERPEGSISTLTIQRTEQRDSAMYRCASSLNPGHQPGEQYFGPGTRLTVT.

This clonotype was counted many times. The chain uses TRBV29-1 and TRBJ1-4; weak D call: TRBD1 (5 bases). Germline CDR1 reads SQVTM; CDR2 reads ANQGSEA. The CDR3 runs 15 residues. The V end was cut by 8 bases, the J end by 1 base, with 17 bases between. The DNA for the CDR3 is TGCAGCATCAGGGCTAGGTGGGAAACTAATGAAAAACTGTTTTTT. Residues: CSIRARWETNEKLFF.

The chain recombines TRBV5-1 with TRBJ1-4; D gene ambiguous. There are 15 residues in the CDR3. The V and J ends lost 0 bases and 7 bases respectively, with 13 bases between them. Germline CDR1 reads SGHRS; CDR2 reads YFSETQ. CDR3 sequence (DNA): TGCGCCAGCAGCTTGGTGGGCGGACCGGGTGAAAAACTGTTTTTT. Protein product: CASSLVGGPGEKLFF.

The genes are TRBV12-3 or TRBV12-4 and TRBJ2-2; D gene unclear. The ends were cut back, 3 bases at V and 10 bases at J, with 9 bases in the middle. The CDR3 sequence is 12 residues long. In DNA, the CDR3 is TGTGCCAGCAGTTTGGGTCTTGTGGAGCTGTTTTTT. Translation: CASSLGLVELFF.